Reported below is one T cell receptor beta chain. Its target is not known. Profiling relied on immunoSEQ multiplex PCR, and the TCRdb table lists in-frame clones only, not all of them. The table includes approximately 77,000 clones, approximately 92% detected once. The record originates from a study of OX40 agonist ivuxolimab in advanced cancers. Study observations and caveats: The investigators did not determine what antigen specificity the expanded peripheral T cells had.

This sample comprised CD4+ or CD8+ T cells sorted from blood, obtained in a trial of the OX40 agonist ivuxolimab. The clonotype comes from an adult with an advanced solid tumor such as melanoma, head and neck, liver or kidney cancer.

CDR3 sequence reads: CASRTSGTDTQYF. The CDR3 nucleotides read TGTGCCAGCAGAACTAGCGGCACAGATACGCAGTATTTT. This rearrangement joins TRBV7-2 to TRBJ2-3; 7 nucleotides line up with TRBD2. Germline CDR1 reads SGHTA; CDR2 reads FQGNSA. This CDR3 is built from 13 residues. The junction had 1 base not matched to a gene; V was cut back by 6 bases and J by 1 base.